Sequencing of this T cell receptor (beta chain) was carried out in a study of beta chain features in type 1 diabetes. Germline V gives CDR1 SGHTA, CDR2 FQGNSA. Germline trimming cut 2 bases from V and 0 bases from J; bases unmatched to any gene: 7. The CDR3 loop spans 16 amino acids. Expressed TCRB transcripts got sequenced, as all isolated RNA was reverse transcribed. Assay: immunoSEQ multiplex PCR; the TCRdb copy retains only in-frame clones and omits some. The table records roughly 310,000 clones, 11% of them present only once. This clone has more than one count but fewer than ten. Sequencing was done on a sample of naive CD4+ T cells from blood. This receptor was identified in a woman aged 25-40 years in good health. The genes are TRBV7-2 and TRBJ2-7; 7 bases are shared with TRBD2. The CDR3 DNA sequence: TGTGCCAGCAGCTTACTAGCGGCAAAGGCCTCCTACGAGCAGTACTTC. This gives the protein CASSLLAAKASYEQYF.